The next 24 T cell receptor beta chains were all read from a single sample in a study of shared clonotypes between healthy human individuals. Libraries were prepared by immunoSEQ multiplex PCR; TCRdb keeps only in-frame clonotypes and omits some of them. The sample has some 2,000,000 clones, about 95% seen once. Source material: naive CD4+ T cells sorted from blood. Subset denoted: CD45RA+ positively selected. All receptors derive from a man younger than 35 in good health.

The rearrangement links TRBV14 to TRBJ1-4; D gene ambiguous. V dropped 5 bases and J dropped 7 bases, with 11 bases sitting between them. Germline CDR1 and CDR2: SGHDN and FVKESK. CDR3 size: 13 residues. CDR3 coding DNA: TGTGCCAGCAGCAGGTCGTTCATTGAAAAACTGTTTTTT. Amino acids: CASSRSFIEKLFF.

The V call is TRBV6-5, the J call TRBJ2-7, with D maybe TRBD1 (5 bases). CDR1 MNHEY and CDR2 SVGAGI come from the germline V gene. Trimming took 0 bases from V and 5 from J, leaving 14 bases between them. The CDR3 is 15 amino acids. CDR3 in amino acids: CASSYSGVQPHEQYF. CDR3 bases: TGTGCCAGCAGTTACTCAGGGGTCCAACCCCACGAGCAGTACTTC.

The V call is TRBV28, the J call TRBJ1-6; no clear D. V was shortened by 8 bases and J by 7 bases, with 15 bases between the two germline ends. Germline values: CDR1 MDHEN, CDR2 SYDVKM. CDR3 length equals 14 residues. The CDR3 sequence: CASSSRADNSPLHF. CDR3 nucleotides: TGTGCCAGCTCGTCCCGGGCGGACAATTCACCCCTCCACTTT. The variable domain in full, completed from reference TRBV28 and TRBJ1-6, reads DVKVTQSSRYLVKRTGEKVFLECVQDMDHENMFWYRQDPGLGLRLIYFSYDVKMKEKGDIPEGYSVSREKKERFSLILESASTNQTSMYLCASSSRADNSPLHFGNGTRLTVT.

V is TRBV7-6 and J is TRBJ2-1; 10 positions match TRBD2. CDR3 length equals 16 residues. Trimming at V came to 5 bases and at J to 9 bases, leaving 13 bases not matched to a gene. CDR1 is SGHVS and CDR2 is FNYEAQ in the germline V gene. CDR3 coding DNA: TGTGCCAGCAGCCGATCGACTAGCGGGTCCGGCGGTGAGCAGTTCTTC. Translation: CASSRSTSGSGGEQFF. Drawing the rest from reference TRBV7-6 and TRBJ2-1, the complete variable domain is GAGVSQSPRYKVTKRGQDVALRCDPISGHVSLYWYRQALGQGPEFLTYFNYEAQQDKSGLPNDRFSAERPEGSISTLTIQRTEQRDSAMYRCASSRSTSGSGGEQFFGPGTRLTVL.

The chain uses TRBV19 and TRBJ1-2; weak D call: TRBD1 (6 bases). V was pared by 3 bases and J by 14 bases, with 13 bases between. The CDR3 is made up of 11 amino acids. The germline V gene has CDR1 LNHDA and CDR2 SQIVND (reference sequence). As DNA, the CDR3 is TGTGCCAGTAGTATTAACGGGGGCTGGACCTTC. Translated: CASSINGGWTF.

The V gene is TRBV30, the J gene TRBJ2-3; TRBD1 aligns across 7 bases. Germline CDR1 reads GTSNPN; CDR2 reads SVGIG (reference sequence). The CDR3 contains 14 residues. With V trimmed by 8 bases and J by 1 base, 9 bases remained unmatched. The CDR3 region has the DNA TGTGCCCTTGTGAAGGACAGGCGCACAGATACGCAGTATTTT. It yields the protein CALVKDRRTDTQYF.

In this sample, this clone turned up a few times. The gene calls are TRBV30 and TRBJ2-7; 10 nucleotides align to TRBD1. V was pared by 8 bases and J by 3 bases, with 10 bases of the junction left unmatched. The CDR3 has 14 residues. The V gene's germline CDR1 is GTSNPN and CDR2 SVGIG (reference sequence). CDR3 in amino acids: CALRVGTGVYEQYF. The CDR3 bases are TGTGCCCTCAGGGTGGGGACAGGGGTCTACGAGCAGTACTTC. Complete variable domain (other parts from reference TRBV30 and TRBJ2-7): SQTIHQWPATLVQPVGSPLSLECTVEGTSNPNLYWYRQAAGRGLQLLFYSVGIGQISSEVPQNLSASRPQDRQFILSSKKLLLSDSGFYLCALRVGTGVYEQYFGPGTRLTVT.

V usage is TRBV7-9 and J usage is TRBJ1-4, with D perhaps matching TRBD1 (6 bases). There are 15 residues in the CDR3. V shed 5 bases and J shed 5 bases, with 15 bases lying between them. CDR1 and CDR2 from the germline V gene are SEHNR and FQNEAQ (reference sequence). The CDR3 region has the DNA TGTGCCAGCAGCCCTCAGACAGGCTCAAATGAAAAACTGTTTTTT. Protein sequence: CASSPQTGSNEKLFF. The full variable domain, its missing parts supplied by reference TRBV7-9 and TRBJ1-4, is DTGVSQNPRHKITKRGQNVTFRCDPISEHNRLYWYRQTLGQGPEFLTYFQNEAQLEKSRLLSDRFSAERPKGSFSTLEIQRTEQGDSAMYLCASSPQTGSNEKLFFGSGTQLSVL.

V gene TRBV6-5 combines with J gene TRBJ2-5; 7 bases align to TRBD2. CDR1 and CDR2 (germline): MNHEY, SVGAGI. The V segment lost 8 bases and the J segment 5 bases; nucleotides outside the gene matches: 11. The CDR3 is 14 residues long. CDR3 amino acids: CASGGAGRGETQYF. In nucleotides, the CDR3 is TGTGCCAGCGGCGGCGCGGGGCGGGGGGAGACCCAGTACTTC.

The CDR3 reads CASSQDYLGVLNIQYF. The DNA for the CDR3 is TGCGCCAGCAGCCAAGATTATTTGGGGGTATTAAACATTCAGTACTTC. The chain has TRBV4-1 and TRBJ2-4, with D possibly called TRBD1 or TRBD2 (5 bases each). The V end lost 0 bases, the J end lost 6 bases, and 15 bases lay between the germline ends. CDR1 and CDR2 (germline): MGHRA, YSYEKL. This CDR3 is 16 amino acids long.

The V and J genes are TRBV4-3 and TRBJ2-3; D possibly corresponds to TRBD1 (6 bases). Germline V gene data show CDR1 as LGHNA and CDR2 as YSLEER. V was trimmed by 4 bases and J by 5 bases, leaving 19 bases between them. The CDR3 is made up of 16 amino acids. DNA for the CDR3: TGCGCCAGCAGCCGGGACCAGGGGACCTCAAGAGATACGCAGTATTTT. Translation gives CASSRDQGTSRDTQYF.

The chain is built from TRBV30 and TRBJ2-4, with 8 bases identical to TRBD1. The CDR3 has 15 residues. V was pared by 3 bases and J by 6 bases, with 10 bases of the junction left unmatched. Per germline, CDR1 GTSNPN and CDR2 SVGIG (reference sequence). CDR3 region: CAWSAIGQGANIQYF. CDR3 sequence (DNA): TGTGCCTGGAGCGCAATCGGACAGGGAGCAAACATTCAGTACTTC.

V is TRBV12-5 and J is TRBJ1-5; D is uncertain. CDR1 LGHNT and CDR2 FRNRAP come from the germline V gene. Trimming shortened V by 0 bases and J by 0 bases, and 15 bases separated the two germline ends. CDR3 size: 18 residues. CDR3 in amino acids: CASGLVTAMGHSNQPQHF. In DNA, the CDR3 is TGTGCTAGTGGTTTGGTAACGGCCATGGGCCATAGCAATCAGCCCCAGCATTTT.

This clone was seen only a few times. The chain links TRBV5-5 to TRBJ2-7; D perhaps matches TRBD2 (5 bases). Germline V gene lookup returns CDR1 SGHKS and CDR2 YYEKEE (reference sequence). V shed 2 bases and J shed 7 bases, with 13 bases lying between them. CDR3 length: 13 amino acids. The CDR3 here is CASSFPGSGEQYF. CDR3 bases: TGTGCCAGCAGCTTCCCGGGGTCGGGTGAGCAGTACTTC.

The chain has TRBV6-6 and TRBJ2-7; perhaps TRBD1 as D (5 bases). The germline gives CDR1 MNHNY, CDR2 SVGAGI (reference sequence). There are 12 residues in the CDR3. Between the trimmed V and J ends, which lost 8 bases and 2 bases, there was a span of 10 bases. CDR3 DNA sequence: TGTGCCAGCGGTCCAGGGACCTACGAGCAGTACTTC. Encoded protein: CASGPGTYEQYF.

V usage is TRBV9 and J usage is TRBJ2-2; D not resolved. The CDR3 extends over 15 amino acids. Germline V gives CDR1 SGDLS, CDR2 YYNGEE. Trimming removed 1 base at V and 5 bases at J, with 12 bases between. DNA for the CDR3: TGTGCCAGCAGCGTAAGTGGTTTCGTTACCGGGGAGCTGTTTTTT. Amino acids: CASSVSGFVTGELFF.

The CDR3 loop is CASTTTDSFPYEQYF. CDR3 nucleotide sequence: TGCGCCAGCACCACGACGGACAGCTTCCCCTACGAGCAGTACTTC. J is TRBJ2-7 and V is TRBV4-1; perhaps TRBD1 as D (6 bases). Germline CDR1 MGHRA, CDR2 YSYEKL. CDR3 length: 15 amino acids. V lost 7 bases and J 2 bases, leaving 18 bases between the germline ends.

The V and J genes are TRBV28 and TRBJ1-4, with D maybe TRBD1 (6 bases). The germline gives CDR1 MDHEN, CDR2 SYDVKM. V lost 6 bases, J lost 3 bases, and 17 bases lay in between. The CDR3 sequence is 16 residues long. This CDR3 is CASSKGGTRANEKLFF. CDR3 DNA sequence: TGTGCCAGCAGCAAAGGGGGGACAAGAGCTAATGAAAAACTGTTTTTT.

The chain uses TRBV30 and TRBJ2-1, with TRBD1 matching 8 bases. CDR3 length: 12 amino acids. The germline V gene has CDR1 GTSNPN and CDR2 SVGIG (reference sequence). Trimming cost V 6 bases and J 12 bases; bases outside gene matches: 10. CDR3 sequence (DNA): TGTGCCTGTAATGGTAACGGACAGGGGCAGTTCTTC. It translates to CACNGNGQGQFF.

V and J are TRBV4-3 and TRBJ2-7; no clear D. Germline values: CDR1 LGHNA, CDR2 YSLEER. With 1 base removed from V and 2 bases from J, the gap between germline ends came to 9 bases. This CDR3 has 14 residues. CDR3 region: CASSQVAGAYEQYF. CDR3 coding DNA: TGCGCCAGCAGCCAAGTGGCAGGAGCCTACGAGCAGTACTTC.

The rearrangement uses TRBV4-3 and TRBJ2-4; no clear D gene. Germline V CDR1 and CDR2: LGHNA, YSLEER. The length of the CDR3 is 13 residues. The germline V and J ends were trimmed by 0 bases and 7 bases, with 7 bases remaining between them. CDR3 DNA: TGCGCCAGCAGCCAAGAGGGCAGTAACATTCAGTACTTC. As protein: CASSQEGSNIQYF.

J is TRBJ1-5 and V is TRBV6-5; the D gene is possibly TRBD1 (5 bases). The germline gives CDR1 MNHEY, CDR2 SVGAGI. V was trimmed by 8 bases and J by 6 bases, leaving 11 bases between them. CDR3 size: 12 residues. The CDR3 reads CASSWGGQPQHF. In DNA form, the CDR3 reads TGTGCCAGCTCATGGGGGGGTCAGCCCCAGCATTTT.

A remark on this clone: The sample carries other DNA sequences with the same CDR3. The rearrangement links TRBV6-1 to TRBJ2-7, with D tentatively TRBD2 (5 bases). Germline V gene lookup returns CDR1 MNHNS and CDR2 SASEGT. V was cut by 1 base and J by 2 bases, with 6 bases left in between. CDR3 length equals 13 residues. The DNA for the CDR3 is TGTGCCAGCAGTGAAGGGGGAGCCTACGAGCAGTACTTC. Its translation: CASSEGGAYEQYF.

V and J are TRBV10-3 and TRBJ2-2; 8 bases are shared with TRBD1. CDR3 length: 14 residues. The V and J ends lost 6 bases and 7 bases, in that order; junction bases with no gene match: 7. Germline CDR1 ENHRY, CDR2 SYGVKD. The CDR3 DNA reads as TGTGCCATCAGCTGGACAGGGTTTGGCGGGGAGCTGTTTTTT. Translation gives CAISWTGFGGELFF.